The TCR beta chain under discussion was sequenced for a study of OX40 agonist ivuxolimab in advanced cancers. Study as a whole: Every 2 weeks, ivuxolimab was infused into the patients intravenously at between 0.01 and 10 mg/kg. Partial responses were observed in three patients, of whom one had hepatocellular carcinoma and two had cutaneous melanoma.

With 2 bases removed from V and 9 bases from J, the gap between germline ends came to 17 bases. The germline V gene encodes CDR1 ENHRY and CDR2 SYGVKD. This CDR3 contains 15 residues. Sequenced by immunoSEQ multiplex PCR; TCRdb stores in-frame clones only, minus some. Here the sample spans 48,000 or so clones, about 81% being singletons. This receptor was obtained from an adult with an advanced solid tumor such as melanoma, head and neck, liver or kidney cancer. This sample comprised CD4+ or CD8+ T cells sorted from blood, obtained in a trial of the OX40 agonist ivuxolimab. The chain couples TRBV10-3 to TRBJ2-1; D not certain. CDR3 region: CAISEPTGRRPEQFF. For the CDR3, the DNA is TGTGCCATCAGTGAGCCGACCGGGCGTCGCCCTGAGCAGTTCTTC.